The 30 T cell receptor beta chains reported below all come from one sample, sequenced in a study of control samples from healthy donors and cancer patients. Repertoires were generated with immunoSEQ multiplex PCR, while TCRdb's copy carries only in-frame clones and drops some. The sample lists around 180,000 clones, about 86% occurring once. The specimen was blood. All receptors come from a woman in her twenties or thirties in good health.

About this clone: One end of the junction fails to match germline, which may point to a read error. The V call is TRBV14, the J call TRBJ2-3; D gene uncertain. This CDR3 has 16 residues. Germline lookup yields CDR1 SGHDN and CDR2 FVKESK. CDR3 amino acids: CASTQRQALSTDTQYF. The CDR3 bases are TGTGCCAGCACCCAAAGACAAGCGCTAAGCACAGATACGCAGTATTTT.

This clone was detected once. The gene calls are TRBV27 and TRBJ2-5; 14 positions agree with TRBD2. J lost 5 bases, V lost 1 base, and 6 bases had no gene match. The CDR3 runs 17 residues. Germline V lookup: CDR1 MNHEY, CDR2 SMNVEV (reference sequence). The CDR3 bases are TGTGCCAGCAGTTTATACGGGACTAGCGGGAGAACGGAGACCCAGTACTTC. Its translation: CASSLYGTSGRTETQYF.

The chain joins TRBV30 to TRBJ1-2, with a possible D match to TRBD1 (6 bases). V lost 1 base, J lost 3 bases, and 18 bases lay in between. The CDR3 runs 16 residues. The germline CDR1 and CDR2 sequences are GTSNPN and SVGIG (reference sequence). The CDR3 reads CAWSALQGAGYYGYTF. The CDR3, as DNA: TGTGCCTGGAGTGCCTTACAGGGTGCGGGGTACTATGGCTACACCTTC. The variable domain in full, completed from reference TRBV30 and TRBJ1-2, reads SQTIHQWPATLVQPVGSPLSLECTVEGTSNPNLYWYRQAAGRGLQLLFYSVGIGQISSEVPQNLSASRPQDRQFILSSKKLLLSDSGFYLCAWSALQGAGYYGYTFGSGTRLTVV.

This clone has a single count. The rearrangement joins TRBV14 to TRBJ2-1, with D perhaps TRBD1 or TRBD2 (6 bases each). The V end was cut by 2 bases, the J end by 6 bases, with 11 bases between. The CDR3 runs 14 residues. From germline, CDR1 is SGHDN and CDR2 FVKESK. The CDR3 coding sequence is TGTGCCAGCAGCCAATACGGGGGCCGCAATGAGCAGTTCTTC. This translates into CASSQYGGRNEQFF.

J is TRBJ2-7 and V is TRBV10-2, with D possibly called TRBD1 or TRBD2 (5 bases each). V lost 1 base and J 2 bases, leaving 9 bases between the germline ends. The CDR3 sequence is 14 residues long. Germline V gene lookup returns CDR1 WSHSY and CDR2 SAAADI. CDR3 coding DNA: TGCGCCAGCAGTGAGTTGAGGGGACCCTACGAGCAGTACTTC. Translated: CASSELRGPYEQYF.

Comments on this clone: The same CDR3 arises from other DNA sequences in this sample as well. The DNA for the CDR3 is TGCAGTGCTGCTGCAGAAGAAGCTTTCTTT. Protein sequence: CSAAAEEAFF. The V call is TRBV20-1, the J call TRBJ1-1; D gene ambiguous. Germline CDR1 reads DFQATT; CDR2 reads SNEGSKA (reference sequence). The CDR3 totals 10 residues. Trimming stripped 5 bases from V and 8 bases from J, with 9 bases between.

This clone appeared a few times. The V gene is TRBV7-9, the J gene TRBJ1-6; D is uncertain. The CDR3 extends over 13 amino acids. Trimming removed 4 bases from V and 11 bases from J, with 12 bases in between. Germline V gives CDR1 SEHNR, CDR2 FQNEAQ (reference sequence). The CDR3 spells CASSWSLKAPLHF. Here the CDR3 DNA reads TGTGCCAGCAGCTGGAGCCTTAAGGCACCCCTCCACTTT. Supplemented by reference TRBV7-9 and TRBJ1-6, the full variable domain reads DTGVSQNPRHKITKRGQNVTFRCDPISEHNRLYWYRQTLGQGPEFLTYFQNEAQLEKSRLLSDRFSAERPKGSFSTLEIQRTEQGDSAMYLCASSWSLKAPLHFGNGTRLTVT.

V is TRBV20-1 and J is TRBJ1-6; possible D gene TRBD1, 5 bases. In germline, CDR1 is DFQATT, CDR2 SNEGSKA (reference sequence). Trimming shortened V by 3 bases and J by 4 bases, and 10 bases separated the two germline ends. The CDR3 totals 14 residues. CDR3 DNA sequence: TGCAGTGCTAGTTTACAGGAGTATAATTCACCCCTCCACTTT. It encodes CSASLQEYNSPLHF.

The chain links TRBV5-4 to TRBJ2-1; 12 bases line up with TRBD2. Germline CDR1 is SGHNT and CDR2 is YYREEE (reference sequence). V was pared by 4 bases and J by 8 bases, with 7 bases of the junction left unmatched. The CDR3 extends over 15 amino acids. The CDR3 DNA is TGTGCCAGCAGCCTGACTAGCGGGGGTAAGGATGAGCAGTTCTTC. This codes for CASSLTSGGKDEQFF.

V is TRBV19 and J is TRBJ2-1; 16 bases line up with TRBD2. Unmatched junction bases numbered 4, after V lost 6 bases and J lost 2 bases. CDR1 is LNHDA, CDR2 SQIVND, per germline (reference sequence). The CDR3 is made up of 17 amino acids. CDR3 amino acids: CASSAGTSGGAYNEQFF. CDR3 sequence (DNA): TGTGCCAGTAGCGCCGGGACTAGCGGGGGGGCCTACAATGAGCAGTTCTTC.

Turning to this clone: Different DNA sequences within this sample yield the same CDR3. CDR3: CSVSRQQNTEAFF. The CDR3 nucleotides read TGCAGCGTTAGCCGGCAGCAGAACACTGAAGCTTTCTTT. The gene calls are TRBV29-1 and TRBJ1-1, with D hard to call. Germline V CDR1 and CDR2: SQVTM, ANQGSEA. CDR3 length equals 13 residues. V lost 5 bases and J lost 1, with 11 bases in between.

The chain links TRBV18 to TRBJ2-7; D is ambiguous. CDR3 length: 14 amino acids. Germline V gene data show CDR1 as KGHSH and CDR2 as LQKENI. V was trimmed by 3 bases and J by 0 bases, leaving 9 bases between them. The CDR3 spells CASSPVGSSYEQYF. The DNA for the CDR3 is TGTGCCAGCTCACCGGTGGGCAGCTCCTACGAGCAGTACTTC.

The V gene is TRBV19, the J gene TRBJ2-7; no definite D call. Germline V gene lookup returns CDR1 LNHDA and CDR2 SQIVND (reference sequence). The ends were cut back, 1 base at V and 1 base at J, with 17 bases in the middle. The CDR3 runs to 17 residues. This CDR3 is CASSIGPSLDGSYEQYF. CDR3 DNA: TGTGCCAGTAGTATAGGGCCATCTTTAGACGGTTCCTACGAGCAGTACTTC.

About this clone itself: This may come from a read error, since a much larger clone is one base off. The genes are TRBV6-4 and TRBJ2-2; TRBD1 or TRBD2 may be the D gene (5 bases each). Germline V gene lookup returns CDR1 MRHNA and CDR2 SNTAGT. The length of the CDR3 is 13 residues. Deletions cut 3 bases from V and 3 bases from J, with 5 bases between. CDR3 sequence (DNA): TGTGCCAGCAGTGAGGGGGACACCGGGGAGCTGTTTTTT. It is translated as CASSEGDTGELFF.

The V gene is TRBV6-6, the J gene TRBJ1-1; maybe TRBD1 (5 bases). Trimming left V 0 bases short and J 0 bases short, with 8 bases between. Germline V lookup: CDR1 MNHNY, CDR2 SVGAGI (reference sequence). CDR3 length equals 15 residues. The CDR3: CASSYSQGLNTEAFF. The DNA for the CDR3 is TGTGCCAGCAGTTACTCGCAGGGTTTGAACACTGAAGCTTTCTTT.

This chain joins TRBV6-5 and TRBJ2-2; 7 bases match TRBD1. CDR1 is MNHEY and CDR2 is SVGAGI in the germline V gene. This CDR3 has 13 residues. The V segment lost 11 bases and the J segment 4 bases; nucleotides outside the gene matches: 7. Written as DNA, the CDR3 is TGTGCCGGACAATCAGGGGGCACCGGGGAGCTGTTTTTT. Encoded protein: CAGQSGGTGELFF.

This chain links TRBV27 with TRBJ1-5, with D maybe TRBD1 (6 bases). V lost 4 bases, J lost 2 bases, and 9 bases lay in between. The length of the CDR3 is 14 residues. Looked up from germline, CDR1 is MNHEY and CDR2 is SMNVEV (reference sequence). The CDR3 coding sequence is TGTGCCAGCAGTTGGTCAGGGGGCAATCAGCCCCAGCATTTT. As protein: CASSWSGGNQPQHF.

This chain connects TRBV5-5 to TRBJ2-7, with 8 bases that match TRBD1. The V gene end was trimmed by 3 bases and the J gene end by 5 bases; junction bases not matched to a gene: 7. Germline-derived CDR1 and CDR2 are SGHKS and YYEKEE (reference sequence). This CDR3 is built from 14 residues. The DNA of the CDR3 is TGTGCCAGCAGCTCGTGGACAGGGCCGCACGAGCAGTACTTC. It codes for CASSSWTGPHEQYF.

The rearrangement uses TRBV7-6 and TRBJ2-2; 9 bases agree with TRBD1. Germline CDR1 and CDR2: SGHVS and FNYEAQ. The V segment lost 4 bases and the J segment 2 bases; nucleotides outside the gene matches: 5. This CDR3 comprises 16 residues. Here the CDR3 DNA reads TGTGCCAGCAGCTCAGGGACAGGGACCAACACCGGGGAGCTGTTTTTT. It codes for CASSSGTGTNTGELFF.

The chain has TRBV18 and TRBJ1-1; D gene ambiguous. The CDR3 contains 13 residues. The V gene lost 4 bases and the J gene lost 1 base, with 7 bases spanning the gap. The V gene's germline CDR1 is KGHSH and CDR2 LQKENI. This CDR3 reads CASSHDGNTEAFF. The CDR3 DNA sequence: TGTGCCAGCTCACACGACGGGAACACTGAAGCTTTCTTT.

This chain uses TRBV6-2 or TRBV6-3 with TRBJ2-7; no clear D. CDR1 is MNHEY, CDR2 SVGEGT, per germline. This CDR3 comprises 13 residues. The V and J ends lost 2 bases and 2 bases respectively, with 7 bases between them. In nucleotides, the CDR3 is TGTGCCAGCAGTTACACCCAGGCCTACGAGCAGTACGTC. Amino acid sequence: CASSYTQAYEQYV.

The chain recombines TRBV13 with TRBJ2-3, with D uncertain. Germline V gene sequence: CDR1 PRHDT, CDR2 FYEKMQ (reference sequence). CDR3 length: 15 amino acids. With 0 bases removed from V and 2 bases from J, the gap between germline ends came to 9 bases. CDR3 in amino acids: CASSLGHRYTDTQYF. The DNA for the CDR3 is TGTGCCAGCAGCTTAGGCCACCGGTACACAGATACGCAGTATTTT.

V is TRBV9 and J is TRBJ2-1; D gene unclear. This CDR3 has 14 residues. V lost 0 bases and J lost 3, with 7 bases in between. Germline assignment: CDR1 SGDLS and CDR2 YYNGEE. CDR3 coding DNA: TGTGCCAGCAGCGTAGACCACATCTACAATGAGCAGTTCTTC. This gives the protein CASSVDHIYNEQFF. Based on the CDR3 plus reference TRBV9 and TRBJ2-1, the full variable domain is DSGVTQTPKHLITATGQRVTLRCSPRSGDLSVYWYQQSLDQGLQFLIQYYNGEERAKGNILERFSAQQFPDLHSELNLSSLELGDSALYFCASSVDHIYNEQFFGPGTRLTVL.

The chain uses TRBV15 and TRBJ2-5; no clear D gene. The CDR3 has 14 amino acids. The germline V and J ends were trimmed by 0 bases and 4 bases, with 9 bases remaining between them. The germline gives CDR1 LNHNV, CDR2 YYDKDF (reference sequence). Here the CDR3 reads CATSREATVETQYF. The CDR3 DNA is TGTGCCACCAGCAGAGAGGCTACAGTAGAGACCCAGTACTTC.

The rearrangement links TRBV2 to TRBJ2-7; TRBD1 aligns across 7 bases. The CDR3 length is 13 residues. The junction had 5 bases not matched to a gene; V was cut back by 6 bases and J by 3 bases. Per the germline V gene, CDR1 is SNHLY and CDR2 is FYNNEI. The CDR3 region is CASSMDRLYEQYF. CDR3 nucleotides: TGTGCCAGCAGCATGGACAGGCTCTACGAGCAGTACTTC.

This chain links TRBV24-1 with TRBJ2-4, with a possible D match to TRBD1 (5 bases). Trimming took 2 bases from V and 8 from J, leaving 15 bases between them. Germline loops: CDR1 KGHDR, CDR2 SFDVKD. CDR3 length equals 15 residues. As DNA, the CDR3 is TGTGCCACCAGTGATTCTTCCAGGGCGGCGGACATTCAGTACTTC. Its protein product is CATSDSSRAADIQYF.

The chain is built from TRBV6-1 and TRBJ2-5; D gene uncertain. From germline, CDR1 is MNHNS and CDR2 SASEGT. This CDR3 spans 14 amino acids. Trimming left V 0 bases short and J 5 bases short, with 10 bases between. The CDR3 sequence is CASSEARSYETQYF. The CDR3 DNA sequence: TGTGCCAGCAGTGAAGCGAGATCGTACGAGACCCAGTACTTC.

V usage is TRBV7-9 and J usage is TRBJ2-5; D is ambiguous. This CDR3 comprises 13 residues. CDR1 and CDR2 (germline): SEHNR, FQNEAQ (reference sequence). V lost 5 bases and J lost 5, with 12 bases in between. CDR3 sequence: CASSEVPGETQYF. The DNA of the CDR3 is TGTGCCAGCAGCGAGGTCCCTGGTGAGACCCAGTACTTC.

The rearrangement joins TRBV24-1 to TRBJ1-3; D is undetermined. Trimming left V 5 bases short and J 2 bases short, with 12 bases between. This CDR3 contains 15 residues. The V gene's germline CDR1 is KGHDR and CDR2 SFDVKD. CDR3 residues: CATSGSTTTGNTIYF. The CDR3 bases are TGTGCCACCAGTGGGAGCACGACCACTGGAAACACCATATATTTT.

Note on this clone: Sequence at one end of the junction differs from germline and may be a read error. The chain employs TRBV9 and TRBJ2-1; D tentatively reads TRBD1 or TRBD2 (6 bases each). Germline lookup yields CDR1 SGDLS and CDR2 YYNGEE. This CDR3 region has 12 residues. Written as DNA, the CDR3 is TGTGCCAGCAACGACCCACCGGGGGCTGTAATCTTC. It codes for CASNDPPGAVIF.